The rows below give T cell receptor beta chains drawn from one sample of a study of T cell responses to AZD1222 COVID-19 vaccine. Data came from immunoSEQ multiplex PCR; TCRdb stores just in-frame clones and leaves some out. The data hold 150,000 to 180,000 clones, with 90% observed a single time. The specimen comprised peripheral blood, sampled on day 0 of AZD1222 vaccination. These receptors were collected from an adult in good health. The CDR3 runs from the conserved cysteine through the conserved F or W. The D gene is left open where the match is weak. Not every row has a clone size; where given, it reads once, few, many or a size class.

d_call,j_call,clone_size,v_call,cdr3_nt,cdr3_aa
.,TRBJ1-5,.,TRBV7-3,TGTGCCAGCAGCTTTAGGGGCCTCAACAGGGACAATCAGCCCCAGCATTTT,CASSFRGLNRDNQPQHF
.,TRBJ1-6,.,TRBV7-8,TGTGCCAGCGGCCAAAGGAGCTCCTATAATTCACCCCTCCACTTT,CASGQRSSYNSPLHF
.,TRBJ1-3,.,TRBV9,TGTGCCAGCAGCCCTACCGGGGACACCATATATTTT,CASSPTGDTIYF
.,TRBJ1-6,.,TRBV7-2,TGTGCCAGCAGCCCGCGGGGTTTATATAATTCACCCCTCCACTTT,CASSPRGLYNSPLHF
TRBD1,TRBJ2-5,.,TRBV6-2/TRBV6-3,TGTGCCAGCAGCAGACGGGGACAGGGAGACGAGACCCAGTACTTC,CASSRRGQGDETQYF
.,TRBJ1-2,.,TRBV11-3,TGTGCCAGCAGCTTAGGCCGATTGACAGCTAACTATGGCTACACCTTC,CASSLGRLTANYGYTF
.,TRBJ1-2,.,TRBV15,TGTGCCACCAGCAGAGCCGGGGTTGAGTATGGCTACACCTTC,CATSRAGVEYGYTF
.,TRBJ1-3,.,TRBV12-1,TGTGCCAGCAGCCTCTTGCTTGGACAGCACACCATATATTTT,CASSLLLGQHTIYF
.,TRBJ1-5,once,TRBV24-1,TGTGCCACCAGTGAACCACCTCACAATCAGCCCCAGCATTTT,CATSEPPHNQPQHF
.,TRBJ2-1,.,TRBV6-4,TGTGCCAGCGCCCTTCCGGGACTCTATTACAATGAGCAGTTCTTC,CASALPGLYYNEQFF
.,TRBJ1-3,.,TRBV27,TGTGCCAGCAGAAAGACAGGCTCTGGAAACACCATATATTTT,CASRKTGSGNTIYF
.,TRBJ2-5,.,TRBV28,TGTGCCAGCAGTCGCAGGGTAGGATCCCTACCTCTAGAGACCCAGTACTTC,CASSRRVGSLPLETQYF
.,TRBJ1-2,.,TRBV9,TGTGCCAGCAGCGCCGACGCCAGCCCCTATGGCTACACCTTC,CASSADASPYGYTF
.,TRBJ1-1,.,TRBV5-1,TGCGCCAGCAGCTTGGCCAGCGGGGGGTTTCGGACTGAAGCTTTCTTT,CASSLASGGFRTEAFF
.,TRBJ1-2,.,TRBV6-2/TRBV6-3,TGTGCCAGCAGTTCCGGGGCCTACTATGGCTACACCTTC,CASSSGAYYGYTF
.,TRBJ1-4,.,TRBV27,TGTGCCAGCAGGGGTCGGGGTCTCATTAATGAAAAACTGTTTTTT,CASRGRGLINEKLFF
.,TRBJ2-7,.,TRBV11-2,TGTGCCAGCAGCTTAGGTATATCCTACGAGCAGTACTTC,CASSLGISYEQYF
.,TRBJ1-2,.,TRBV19,TGTGCCAGTAGTATATCTGGCTCTAGAGGGTATGGCTACACCTTC,CASSISGSRGYGYTF
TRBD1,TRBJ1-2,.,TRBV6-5,TGTGCCAGCAGTCGGACAGGGCCCCACTATGGCTACACCTTC,CASSRTGPHYGYTF
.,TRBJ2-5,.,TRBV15,TGTGCCACCAGCAGAGTTTCGCTGGAGACCCAGTACTTC,CATSRVSLETQYF
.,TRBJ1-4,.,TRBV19,TGTGCCAGTAGGAGACAGGTCCTTAATGAAAAACTGTTTTTT,CASRRQVLNEKLFF
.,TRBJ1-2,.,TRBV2,TGTGCCAGCAGTGATTCTAGCTCCCCGGCCAACTACACCTTC,CASSDSSSPANYTF
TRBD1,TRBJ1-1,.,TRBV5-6,TGTGCCAGTGGACAGGGCTGGGCTGAAGCTTTCTTT,CASGQGWAEAFF
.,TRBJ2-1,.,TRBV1,TGCACCAGCAGCCAAGAACTCAATGAACATTACAATGAGCAGTTCTTC,CTSSQELNEHYNEQFF
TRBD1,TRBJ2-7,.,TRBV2,TGTGCCAGCAGTAGGGACAGCCCTAGACGAAGCTCCTACGAGCAGTACTTC,CASSRDSPRRSSYEQYF
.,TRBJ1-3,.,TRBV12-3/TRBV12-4,TGTGCCAGCAGATCCGGAAACACCATATATTTT,CASRSGNTIYF
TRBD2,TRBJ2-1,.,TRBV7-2,TGTGCCAGCAGCTTAGCGCTTTCTAGCGGGTCCAATGAGCAGTTCTTC,CASSLALSSGSNEQFF
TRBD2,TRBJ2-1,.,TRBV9,TGTGCCAGCAGCGTAAGCGGGAGGGGGAATGAGCAGTTCTTC,CASSVSGRGNEQFF
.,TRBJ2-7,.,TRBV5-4,TGTGCCAGCAGCTTGCCGCTTACCTACGAGCAGTACTTC,CASSLPLTYEQYF
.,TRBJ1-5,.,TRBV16,TGTGCCAGCAGCGACAAGGAGGGTAATCAGCCCCAGCATTTT,CASSDKEGNQPQHF
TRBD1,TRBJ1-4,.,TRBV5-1,TGCGCCAGCAGTGGGACAGGGGAGAATGAAAAACTGTTTTTT,CASSGTGENEKLFF
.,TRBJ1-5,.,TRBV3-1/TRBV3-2,TGTGCCAGCAGCCCTACAGGCGGACAGATTTCCAATCAGCCCCAGCATTTT,CASSPTGGQISNQPQHF
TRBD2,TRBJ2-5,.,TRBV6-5,TGTGCCAGCAGGACCGTAGCGGGAGATACAGAGACCCAGTACTTC,CASRTVAGDTETQYF
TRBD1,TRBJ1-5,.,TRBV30,TGTGCCTGGAGTAGTCAGGGGGGTGGTAATCAGCCCCAGCATTTT,CAWSSQGGGNQPQHF
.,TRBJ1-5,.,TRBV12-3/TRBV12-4,TGTGCCAGCAGTGGGGGGTTGTATCAGCCCCAGCATTTT,CASSGGLYQPQHF
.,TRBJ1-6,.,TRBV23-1,TGCGCCAGCAGTCATCGAGAGAGTAAGCCGGCGTCGGAGAATTCACCCCTCCACTTT,CASSHRESKPASENSPLHF
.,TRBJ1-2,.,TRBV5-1,TGCGCCAGCGACCGGGACGGAACTAACTATGGCTACACCTTC,CASDRDGTNYGYTF
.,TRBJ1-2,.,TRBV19,TGTGCCAGTAGTATTCGGGGTCCGGGGGGAGACCAACCAAAGAGATATGGCTACACCTTC,CASSIRGPGGDQPKRYGYTF
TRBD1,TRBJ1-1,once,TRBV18,TGTGCCAGCTCACCGGGACAGAGGGAAGCTTTCTTT,CASSPGQREAFF
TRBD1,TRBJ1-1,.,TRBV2,TGTGCCAGCTTGGATACAACATACAGGGGTGCTTTCTTT,CASLDTTYRGAFF
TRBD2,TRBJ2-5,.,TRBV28,TGTGCCAGCAGTCTAAGTGGGGCGGGGACTAAAGAGACCCAGTACTTC,CASSLSGAGTKETQYF
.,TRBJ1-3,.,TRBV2,TGTGCCAGCAGTGTTCGTCCCCCGCTCTCTGGAAACACCATATATTTT,CASSVRPPLSGNTIYF
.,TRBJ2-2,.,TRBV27,TGTGCCAGCAGATCGACGTCGGGGGACCCAACCGGGGAGCTGTTTTTT,CASRSTSGDPTGELFF
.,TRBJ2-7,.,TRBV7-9,TGTGCCAGCAGCTTTCGGTCAGTAACCTACGAGCAGTACTTC,CASSFRSVTYEQYF
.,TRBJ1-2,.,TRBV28,TGTGCCAGCGTGTCCGGTAACTATGGCTACACCTTC,CASVSGNYGYTF
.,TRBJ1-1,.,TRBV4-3,TGCGCCAGCAGCCTGAGAAAGGGGCTGACTGAAGCTTTCTTT,CASSLRKGLTEAFF
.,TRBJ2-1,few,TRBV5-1,TGCGCCAGCAGCTATGCAGTGGGAAGCTCCTACAATGAGCAGTTCTTC,CASSYAVGSSYNEQFF
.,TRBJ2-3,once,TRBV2,TGTGCCAGCAGTGCAATCGGGAGTACAGATACGCAGTATTTT,CASSAIGSTDTQYF
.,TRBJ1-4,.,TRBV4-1,TGCGCCAGCACCAGAGTGGGGTCTAATGAAAAACTGTTTTTT,CASTRVGSNEKLFF
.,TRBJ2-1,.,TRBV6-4,TGTGCCAGCAGTGACTCCGGGGGCATACAGTTCTTC,CASSDSGGIQFF
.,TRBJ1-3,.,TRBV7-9,TGTGCCAGCAGCTCGGGGGGATCTGAAAACACCATATATTTT,CASSSGGSENTIYF
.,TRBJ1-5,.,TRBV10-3,TGTGCCATCAGTGGAGAACCTAATCAGCCCCAGCATTTT,CAISGEPNQPQHF
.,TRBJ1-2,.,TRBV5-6,TGTGCCAGCAGCTCTCTCCCGGGGGGCCTCTATGGCTACACCTTC,CASSSLPGGLYGYTF
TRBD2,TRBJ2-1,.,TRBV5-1,TGCGCCAGCAGCTTGGGCCTCGGGGGGACGTACAATGAGCAGTTCTTC,CASSLGLGGTYNEQFF
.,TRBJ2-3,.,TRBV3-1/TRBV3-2,TGTGCCAGCAGCCAAGCGGGCTTTATGCAGTATTTT,CASSQAGFMQYF
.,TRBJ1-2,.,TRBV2,TGTGCCAGCAGTGAGTCCGTAAACTATGGCTACACCTTC,CASSESVNYGYTF
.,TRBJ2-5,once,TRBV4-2,TGTGCCAGCAGCCAAGTCCAAGGGCCGGAGACCCAGTACTTC,CASSQVQGPETQYF
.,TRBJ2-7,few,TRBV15,TGTGCCACCAGCAGAGATCTAGGGCTAGCAATCTACGAGCAGTACTTC,CATSRDLGLAIYEQYF
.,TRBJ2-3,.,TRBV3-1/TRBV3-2,TGTGCCAGCAGCGTGGGGGGGGCTGGCACAGATACGCAGTATTTT,CASSVGGAGTDTQYF
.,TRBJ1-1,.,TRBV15,TGTGCCACCAGCAGATCCTTGGGGGGGGCGCATGCTTTCTTT,CATSRSLGGAHAFF